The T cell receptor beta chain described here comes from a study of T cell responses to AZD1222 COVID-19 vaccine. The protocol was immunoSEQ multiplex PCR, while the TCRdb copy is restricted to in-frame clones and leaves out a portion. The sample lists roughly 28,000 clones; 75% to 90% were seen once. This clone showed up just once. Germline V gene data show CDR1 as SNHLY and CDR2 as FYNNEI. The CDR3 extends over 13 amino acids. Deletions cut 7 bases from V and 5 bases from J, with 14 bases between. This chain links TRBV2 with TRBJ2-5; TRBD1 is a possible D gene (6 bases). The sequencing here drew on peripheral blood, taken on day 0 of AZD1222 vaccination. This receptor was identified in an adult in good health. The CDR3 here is CASNTGKYETQYF. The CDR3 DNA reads TGTGCCAGCAATACAGGGAAGTATGAGACCCAGTACTTC. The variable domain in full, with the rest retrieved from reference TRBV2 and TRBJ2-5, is EPEVTQTPSHQVTQMGQEVILRCVPISNHLYFYWYRQILGQKVEFLVSFYNNEISEKSEIFDDQFSVERPDGSNFTLKIRSTKLEDSAMYFCASNTGKYETQYFGPGTRLLVL.